One sample yielded the 27 T cell receptor beta chains listed below, sequenced in a study of control samples from healthy donors and cancer patients. Some clones are missing from TCRdb's copy, which holds only in-frame ones; the method was immunoSEQ multiplex PCR. Counted here are approximately 94,000 clones, roughly nine tenths occurring once; the ten biggest clones make up 0.85% to 1%. Sequenced sample: blood. The source of these receptors is a woman aged 25-40 years in good health.

The gene calls are TRBV5-1 and TRBJ1-2; D is unclear. Germline V lookup: CDR1 SGHRS, CDR2 YFSETQ. This CDR3 has 13 amino acids. Trimming took off 1 base at V and 3 bases at J, with 7 bases between the two ends. Here the CDR3 reads CASSLLGDYGYTF. For the CDR3, the DNA is TGCGCCAGCAGCTTGTTAGGTGACTATGGCTACACCTTC.

The J gene is TRBJ1-6, the V gene TRBV5-1, with a possible D match to TRBD1 (5 bases). V shed 4 bases and J shed 5 bases, with 13 bases lying between them. Per the germline V gene, CDR1 is SGHRS and CDR2 is YFSETQ. This CDR3 contains 15 residues. CDR3 nucleotide sequence: TGCGCCAGCAGCAGCCGGGACGGAAATAATTCACCCCTCCACTTT. This translates into CASSSRDGNNSPLHF.

J is TRBJ2-5 and V is TRBV5-1; D is possibly TRBD1 (6 bases). V was trimmed by 3 bases and J by 2 bases, leaving 11 bases between them. Germline V CDR1 and CDR2: SGHRS, YFSETQ. The CDR3 sequence is 14 residues long. CDR3 in amino acids: CASSSGHSQETQYF. CDR3 sequence (DNA): TGCGCCAGCAGCTCGGGACATTCGCAAGAGACCCAGTACTTC.

The V and J genes are TRBV11-3 and TRBJ2-3; 7 bases map to TRBD2. V shed 3 bases and J 4 bases; nucleotides not matched to a gene: 4. The CDR3 spans 14 residues. CDR1 is SGHNT and CDR2 is YENEEA in the germline V gene. CDR3 amino acids: CASSFTGGSDTQYF. The CDR3 DNA is TGTGCCAGCAGCTTCACCGGGGGGTCAGATACGCAGTATTTT.

The chain combines TRBV5-1 with TRBJ1-6; D ambiguous. Per the germline V gene, CDR1 is SGHRS and CDR2 is YFSETQ. The CDR3 covers 15 residues. V was shortened by 0 bases and J by 3 bases, with 7 bases between the two germline ends. The CDR3 here is CASSLEQHYNSPLHF. CDR3 DNA sequence: TGCGCCAGCAGCTTGGAACAGCACTATAATTCACCCCTCCACTTT. The variable domain in full, completed from reference TRBV5-1 and TRBJ1-6, reads KAGVTQTPRYLIKTRGQQVTLSCSPISGHRSVSWYQQTPGQGLQFLFEYFSETQRNKGNFPGRFSGRQFSNSRSEMNVSTLELGDSALYLCASSLEQHYNSPLHFGNGTRLTVT.

The chain joins TRBV6-1 to TRBJ1-5; D gene ambiguous. Germline assignment: CDR1 MNHNS and CDR2 SASEGT. V was shortened by 4 bases and J by 0 bases, with 13 bases between the two germline ends. CDR3 length: 16 amino acids. The chain's CDR3 is CASSGTGLYSNQPQHF. In DNA, the CDR3 is TGTGCCAGCAGTGGGACCGGCCTCTATAGCAATCAGCCCCAGCATTTT.

A single count supports this clone. The same CDR3 also results from other DNA sequences found in this sample. This chain uses TRBV30 with TRBJ1-2; no clear D. CDR1 and CDR2 (germline): GTSNPN, SVGIG (reference sequence). This CDR3 contains 13 residues. V lost 3 bases, J lost 2 bases, and 10 bases lay in between. CDR3 sequence (DNA): TGTGCCTGGAGCCTAGGAATAAACTATGGCTACACCTTC. Residues: CAWSLGINYGYTF.

The chain uses TRBV29-1 and TRBJ1-1; D gene uncertain. Germline V CDR1 and CDR2: SQVTM, ANQGSEA. The CDR3 is 16 amino acids. Trimming shortened V by 0 bases and J by 3 bases, and 17 bases separated the two germline ends. The CDR3 coding sequence is TGCAGCGTTGAAGATACGGGCAGCCCGGGATACACTGAAGCTTTCTTT. Encoded protein: CSVEDTGSPGYTEAFF.

J is TRBJ1-2 and V is TRBV11-2; D is undetermined. The CDR3 is made up of 12 amino acids. Germline V gene sequence: CDR1 SGHAT, CDR2 FQNNGV. V was shortened by 5 bases and J by 8 bases, with 12 bases between the two germline ends. The DNA for the CDR3 is TGTGCCAGCAGCAGAGAGTCATACGGCTACACCTTC. Protein sequence: CASSRESYGYTF. The whole variable domain, filled in from reference TRBV11-2 and TRBJ1-2, reads EAGVAQSPRYKIIEKRQSVAFWCNPISGHATLYWYQQILGQGPKLLIQFQNNGVVDDSQLPKDRFSAERLKGVDSTLKIQPAKLEDSAVYLCASSRESYGYTFGSGTRLTVV.

This clone was observed a handful of times. The rearrangement joins TRBV19 to TRBJ2-2; D gene ambiguous. V was trimmed by 5 bases and J by 12 bases, leaving 10 bases between them. Germline lookup yields CDR1 LNHDA and CDR2 SQIVND (reference sequence). The CDR3 totals 11 residues. CDR3 in DNA: TGTGCCAGTAGTCTTTACCCAAAGCTGTTTTTT. Its translation: CASSLYPKLFF. The whole variable domain, filled in from reference TRBV19 and TRBJ2-2, reads DGGITQSPKYLFRKEGQNVTLSCEQNLNHDAMYWYRQDPGQGLRLIYYSQIVNDFQKGDIAEGYSVSREKKESFPLTVTSAQKNPTAFYLCASSLYPKLFFGEGSRLTVL.

The chain uses TRBV18 and TRBJ2-1; D is unclear. Trimming shortened V by 4 bases and J by 6 bases, and 4 bases separated the two germline ends. The CDR3 totals 11 residues. Germline CDR1 and CDR2: KGHSH and LQKENI. The CDR3 is CASSRVNEQFF. Written as DNA, the CDR3 is TGTGCCAGCTCACGCGTCAATGAGCAGTTCTTC. The full variable domain, with the rest looked up from reference TRBV18 and TRBJ2-1, is NAGVMQNPRHLVRRRGQEARLRCSPMKGHSHVYWYRQLPEEGLKFMVYLQKENIIDESGMPKERFSAEFPKEGPSILRIQQVVRGDSAAYFCASSRVNEQFFGPGTRLTVL.

This chain uses TRBV6-5 with TRBJ1-2; no firm D call. The CDR3 contains 13 residues. Germline CDR1 and CDR2: MNHEY and SVGAGI. Trimming shortened V by 10 bases and J by 0 bases, and 12 bases separated the two germline ends. Written as DNA, the CDR3 is TGTGCCACCAGGACGGCTACTAACTATGGCTACACCTTC. It translates to CATRTATNYGYTF.

The rearrangement joins TRBV6-2 or TRBV6-3 to TRBJ2-7; the D gene could be TRBD1 or TRBD2 (7 bases each). Germline V gene data show CDR1 as MNHEY and CDR2 as SVGEGT. This CDR3 is built from 18 residues. V was cut by 0 bases and J by 2 bases, with 20 bases left in between. CDR3 in DNA: TGTGCCAGCAGTTACTCGATTGAGGGGGGGACAGAAGCCTACGAGCAGTACTTC. This sequence encodes CASSYSIEGGTEAYEQYF.

The V and J genes are TRBV28 and TRBJ2-5; maybe TRBD1 (5 bases). The CDR3 loop spans 20 amino acids. V lost 2 bases and J 2 bases, leaving 27 bases between the germline ends. The germline CDR1 and CDR2 sequences are MDHEN and SYDVKM. CDR3 bases: TGTGCCAGCAGTTTACCAGTATCGCTCAAAGACAGAAACTCTCAAGAGACCCAGTACTTC. Its protein is CASSLPVSLKDRNSQETQYF.

V usage is TRBV30 and J usage is TRBJ1-2; D is uncertain. This CDR3 spans 13 amino acids. V lost 0 bases and J lost 8, with 13 bases in between. The V gene's germline CDR1 is GTSNPN and CDR2 SVGIG (reference sequence). CDR3 sequence reads: CAWSVNGLGGYTF. CDR3 DNA: TGTGCCTGGAGTGTGAACGGACTAGGGGGCTACACCTTC. Combining the CDR3 with reference TRBV30 and TRBJ1-2 gives the whole variable domain SQTIHQWPATLVQPVGSPLSLECTVEGTSNPNLYWYRQAAGRGLQLLFYSVGIGQISSEVPQNLSASRPQDRQFILSSKKLLLSDSGFYLCAWSVNGLGGYTFGSGTRLTVV.

The CDR3 is CASSLASGLAGGYEQYF. CDR3 DNA: TGCGCCAGCAGCTTGGCCTCGGGACTAGCGGGGGGCTACGAGCAGTACTTC. The V call is TRBV5-1, the J call TRBJ2-7, with TRBD2 identical over 15 bases. Germline-derived CDR1 and CDR2 are SGHRS and YFSETQ. Trimming took 0 bases from V and 3 from J; bases not matched to a gene: 4. CDR3 length equals 17 residues.

The rearrangement joins TRBV7-9 to TRBJ2-3, with a possible D match to TRBD1 (5 bases). The CDR3 is 14 amino acids. Germline V CDR1 and CDR2: SEHNR, FQNEAQ (reference sequence). V was pared by 1 base and J by 3 bases, with 8 bases between. In DNA, the CDR3 is TGTGCCAGCAGCTTAGAGGGGTTAACAGATACGCAGTATTTT. Amino acids: CASSLEGLTDTQYF.

The rearrangement links TRBV5-1 to TRBJ2-1; TRBD2 matches at 8 bases. V lost 2 bases, J lost 8 bases, and 9 bases stayed unmatched. This CDR3 has 15 residues. Germline-derived CDR1 and CDR2 are SGHRS and YFSETQ. The DNA of the CDR3 is TGCGCCAGCAGCTTATCGACGGGGGGGCCGCATGAGCAGTTCTTC. Translation gives CASSLSTGGPHEQFF.

CDR3 protein: CSASYRAGNEQYF. CDR3 bases: TGCAGTGCTAGTTACAGGGCTGGGAACGAGCAGTACTTC. V usage is TRBV20-1 and J usage is TRBJ2-7; D possibly corresponds to TRBD1 (6 bases). Germline CDR1 is DFQATT and CDR2 is SNEGSKA (reference sequence). The length of the CDR3 is 13 residues. The ends were cut back, 3 bases at V and 5 bases at J, with 14 bases in the middle.

The chain joins TRBV3-1 (or the pseudogene TRBV3-2) to TRBJ1-1; D is uncertain. CDR1 and CDR2 from the germline V gene are LGHDT and YNNKEL (reference sequence). The V end lost 1 base, the J end lost 1 base, and 7 bases lay between the germline ends. The CDR3 is 14 residues long. The CDR3 DNA reads TGTGCCAGCAGCCAAGGGTGGCAGAACACTGAAGCTTTCTTT. The encoded protein is CASSQGWQNTEAFF.

The rearrangement links TRBV4-1 to TRBJ2-3; a weak D match, TRBD2 (5 bases). V was cut by 2 bases and J by 0 bases, with 12 bases left in between. This CDR3 has 16 amino acids. Germline CDR1 and CDR2: MGHRA and YSYEKL. CDR3 nucleotides: TGCGCCAGCAGCCAACGAGCGGAAACTAGCACAGATACGCAGTATTTT. This encodes CASSQRAETSTDTQYF.

This rearrangement joins TRBV7-9 to TRBJ2-1; 7 bases map to TRBD1. J lost 8 bases, V lost 6 bases, and 4 bases had no gene match. The CDR3 loop spans 12 amino acids. Germline loops: CDR1 SEHNR, CDR2 FQNEAQ (reference sequence). The CDR3 loop reads CASRSTGDEQFF. The CDR3 nucleotides are TGTGCCAGCAGATCCACAGGGGATGAGCAGTTCTTC.

The rearrangement uses TRBV15 and TRBJ1-4; D unclear. The V end lost 0 bases, the J end lost 7 bases, and 12 bases lay between the germline ends. The CDR3 sequence is 15 residues long. Germline loops: CDR1 LNHNV, CDR2 YYDKDF (reference sequence). This CDR3 reads CATSRDRGVGEKLFF. CDR3 DNA: TGTGCCACCAGCAGAGATCGTGGGGTGGGTGAAAAACTGTTTTTT.

V and J are TRBV9 and TRBJ1-6; no definite D call. The CDR3 contains 16 residues. V dropped 4 bases and J dropped 0 bases, with 11 bases sitting between them. CDR1 and CDR2 (germline): SGDLS, YYNGEE. CDR3 bases: TGTGCCAGCAGCCGATCGGGGAGCTCCTATAATTCACCCCTCCACTTT. Its translation is CASSRSGSSYNSPLHF.

V is TRBV4-1 and J is TRBJ2-3; 8 bases match TRBD1. Per the germline V gene, CDR1 is MGHRA and CDR2 is YSYEKL. V shed 0 bases and J 3 bases; nucleotides not matched to a gene: 5. The CDR3 loop spans 16 amino acids. The CDR3 region is CASSQDETGVTDTQYF. Here the CDR3 DNA reads TGCGCCAGCAGCCAAGACGAGACAGGGGTAACAGATACGCAGTATTTT.

The chain joins TRBV12-3 or TRBV12-4 to TRBJ1-4; D gene uncertain. This CDR3 comprises 11 residues. V lost 6 bases and J lost 4, with 3 bases in between. The CDR3 DNA reads TGTGCCAGCAGCCTTAATGAAAAACTGTTTTTT. This gives the protein CASSLNEKLFF.

V usage is TRBV29-1 and J usage is TRBJ2-7; D is undetermined. V was cut by 7 bases and J by 3 bases, with 10 bases left in between. The CDR3 sequence is 11 residues long. Germline loops: CDR1 SQVTM, CDR2 ANQGSEA. CDR3 DNA sequence: TGCAGCGCGTCGCGCGGCTACGAGCAGTACTTC. It yields the protein CSASRGYEQYF.